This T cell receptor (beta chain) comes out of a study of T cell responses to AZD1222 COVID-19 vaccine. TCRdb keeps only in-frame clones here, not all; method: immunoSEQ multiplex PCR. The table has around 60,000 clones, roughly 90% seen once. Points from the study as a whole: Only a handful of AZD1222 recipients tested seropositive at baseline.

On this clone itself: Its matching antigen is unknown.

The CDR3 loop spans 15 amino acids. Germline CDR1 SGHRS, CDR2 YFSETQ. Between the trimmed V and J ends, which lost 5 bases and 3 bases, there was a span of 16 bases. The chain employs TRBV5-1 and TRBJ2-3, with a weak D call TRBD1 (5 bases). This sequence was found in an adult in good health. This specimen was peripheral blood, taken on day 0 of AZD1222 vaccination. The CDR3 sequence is CASRVSGLVTDTQYF. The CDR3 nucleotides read TGCGCCAGCAGAGTATCAGGGCTGGTTACAGATACGCAGTATTTT.